Below, one TCR beta chain is given with its context. This sample is part of a study of cytomegalovirus exposure and HLA in healthy donors. CDR1 and CDR2 (germline): KGHSH, LQKENI. With 3 bases clipped from V and 2 bases from J, the junction kept 1 base outside the gene matches. CDR3 length: 15 amino acids. 13 Jbeta primers and 60 Vbeta primers were used for the PCR. The table came from immunoSEQ multiplex PCR; TCRdb's copy has only in-frame clones and leaves some out. The table includes 90,000 to 100,000 clones, 65% to 85% detected once. This TCR came from an older woman in good health and CMV-seropositive. The rearrangement uses TRBV18 and TRBJ2-6, with TRBD1 identical over 7 bases. Input material: PBMCs. The DNA of the CDR3 is TGTGCCAGCTCACCGGACAGGACTGGGGCCAACGTCCTGACTTTC. Translating it yields CASSPDRTGANVLTF.